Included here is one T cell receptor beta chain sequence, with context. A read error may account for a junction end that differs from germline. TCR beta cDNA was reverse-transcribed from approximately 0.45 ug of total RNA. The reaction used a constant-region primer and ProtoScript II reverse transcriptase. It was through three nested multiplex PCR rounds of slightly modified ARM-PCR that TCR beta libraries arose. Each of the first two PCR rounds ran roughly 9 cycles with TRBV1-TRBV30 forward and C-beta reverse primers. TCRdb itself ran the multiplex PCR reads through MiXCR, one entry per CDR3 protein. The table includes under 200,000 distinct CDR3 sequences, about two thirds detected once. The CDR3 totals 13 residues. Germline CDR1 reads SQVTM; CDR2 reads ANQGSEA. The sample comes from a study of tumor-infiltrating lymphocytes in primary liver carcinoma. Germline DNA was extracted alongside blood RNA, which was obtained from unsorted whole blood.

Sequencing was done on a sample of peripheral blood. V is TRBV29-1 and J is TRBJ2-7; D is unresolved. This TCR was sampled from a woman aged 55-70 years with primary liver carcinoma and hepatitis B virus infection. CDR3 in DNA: TGCAGCGTTGAACCGCCAGGATCCTTCGAGCAGTACTTC. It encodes CSVEPPGSFEQYF.